Each of the 19 T cell receptor beta chains below was sequenced from the same sample in a study of blood T cell repertoires in COVID-19. Some clones are missing from TCRdb's copy, which holds only in-frame ones; the method was immunoSEQ multiplex PCR. The sample lists some 130,000 clones, roughly nine tenths occurring once. The sample taken for sequencing was peripheral blood. These receptors all come from a man in his sixties with COVID-19, enrolled during active disease.

The chain recombines TRBV27 with TRBJ2-7, with D perhaps matching TRBD2 (5 bases). The CDR3 totals 14 residues. V was clipped by 7 bases and J by 0 bases, with 13 bases between them. CDR1 and CDR2 (germline): MNHEY, SMNVEV (reference sequence). DNA for the CDR3: TGTGCCAGCAAAGAGGGCTGGAGCTCCTACGAGCAGTACTTC. Residues: CASKEGWSSYEQYF.

The gene calls are TRBV7-9 and TRBJ2-5; 11 positions match TRBD1. This CDR3 has 16 amino acids. The V gene's germline CDR1 is SEHNR and CDR2 FQNEAQ (reference sequence). With 5 bases clipped from V and 4 bases from J, the junction kept 9 bases outside the gene matches. The CDR3 DNA sequence: TGTGCCAGCAGCGAATCGGACAGGGGGCGCGGAGAGACCCAGTACTTC. This codes for CASSESDRGRGETQYF.

This chain links TRBV7-6 with TRBJ2-2; the match to TRBD2 covers 11 bases. This CDR3 has 18 amino acids. With 5 bases clipped from V and 5 bases from J, the junction kept 13 bases outside the gene matches. Germline assignment: CDR1 SGHVS and CDR2 FNYEAQ. The CDR3: CASSESIYGTSGTGELFF. CDR3 nucleotides: TGTGCCAGCAGCGAATCAATATACGGGACTAGCGGTACCGGGGAGCTGTTTTTT.

The chain links TRBV15 to TRBJ1-5; TRBD1 aligns across 10 bases. V was pared by 3 bases and J by 9 bases, with 5 bases of the junction left unmatched. Germline V gene data show CDR1 as LNHNV and CDR2 as YYDKDF (reference sequence). The CDR3 is 14 residues long. The CDR3 loop reads CATSSDRGPRPQHF. Here the CDR3 DNA reads TGTGCCACCAGCAGCGACAGGGGGCCCAGGCCCCAGCATTTT.

V usage is TRBV10-3 and J usage is TRBJ2-3; 16 bases align to TRBD2. CDR1 and CDR2 (germline): ENHRY, SYGVKD. J lost 4 bases, V lost 9 bases, and 7 bases had no gene match. The CDR3 covers 16 residues. CDR3 nucleotide sequence: TGTGCCATAGGGACTAGCGGGAGGGCCGGGCCAGATACGCAGTATTTT. Amino acid sequence: CAIGTSGRAGPDTQYF.

The chain employs TRBV7-9 and TRBJ1-2; D is unclear. V lost 2 bases and J lost 8, with 12 bases in between. Germline CDR1 and CDR2: SEHNR and FQNEAQ (reference sequence). This CDR3 comprises 13 residues. The CDR3 DNA reads TGTGCCAGCAGCTTAAATGATATTGGCGGCTACACCTTC. Its translation is CASSLNDIGGYTF.

V and J are TRBV6-5 and TRBJ1-5; the D is unclear. Germline CDR1 and CDR2: MNHEY and SVGAGI. The CDR3 spans 13 residues. V lost 0 bases to trimming and J lost 7 bases, with 7 bases between them. CDR3 region: CASSYSKEQPQHF. The CDR3 DNA reads TGTGCCAGCAGTTACTCGAAGGAGCAGCCCCAGCATTTT.

The chain links TRBV5-1 to TRBJ1-2; D is perhaps TRBD1 (5 bases). CDR3 size: 14 residues. The germline V gene encodes CDR1 SGHRS and CDR2 YFSETQ. V was pared by 1 base and J by 2 bases, with 9 bases between. In DNA form, the CDR3 reads TGCGCCAGCAGCTTGCAGGGACTGAACTATGGCTACACCTTC. Translated: CASSLQGLNYGYTF.

The chain couples TRBV27 to TRBJ2-6; the D is unclear. Germline V gene data show CDR1 as MNHEY and CDR2 as SMNVEV (reference sequence). V was clipped by 4 bases and J by 0 bases, with 10 bases between them. The CDR3 contains 16 residues. The CDR3 loop reads CASSSYSGSGANVLTF. CDR3 coding DNA: TGTGCCAGCAGTTCCTATTCGGGCTCTGGGGCCAACGTCCTGACTTTC.

The chain recombines TRBV24-1 with TRBJ2-7; 13 nucleotides match TRBD2. Germline CDR1 reads KGHDR; CDR2 reads SFDVKD. CDR3 size: 15 residues. After removal of 5 bases from V and 0 bases from J, the junction contained 0 bases not matched to a gene. The CDR3 DNA is TGTGCCACCAGTGGGACTAGCGGGAGCTCCTACGAGCAGTACTTC. It yields the protein CATSGTSGSSYEQYF.

V gene TRBV7-9 combines with J gene TRBJ1-1; D possibly corresponds to TRBD1 (5 bases). Germline CDR1 SEHNR, CDR2 FQNEAQ (reference sequence). Trimming stripped 5 bases from V and 0 bases from J, with 10 bases between. The CDR3 contains 14 residues. This chain's CDR3 is CASSARDLNTEAFF. The CDR3 DNA is TGTGCCAGCAGCGCAAGGGACTTGAACACTGAAGCTTTCTTT.

The chain couples TRBV7-2 to TRBJ1-1, with D possibly TRBD1 on 5 matching bases. The germline CDR1 and CDR2 sequences are SGHTA and FQGNSA. The germline V and J ends were trimmed by 5 bases and 5 bases, with 12 bases remaining between them. The CDR3 is made up of 13 amino acids. The CDR3 loop is CASSPGSVTEAFF. The CDR3 nucleotides are TGTGCCAGCAGCCCAGGGTCGGTGACTGAAGCTTTCTTT.

J is TRBJ2-6 and V is TRBV18; tentative D call: TRBD2 (6 bases). CDR1 is KGHSH and CDR2 is LQKENI in the germline V gene. Trimming left V 3 bases short and J 4 bases short, with 19 bases between. There are 18 residues in the CDR3. The CDR3 sequence is CASSPEQRLGGGANVLTF. CDR3 nucleotides: TGTGCCAGCTCACCGGAACAGCGCCTCGGGGGAGGGGCCAACGTCCTGACTTTC. Based on the CDR3 plus reference TRBV18 and TRBJ2-6, the full variable domain is NAGVMQNPRHLVRRRGQEARLRCSPMKGHSHVYWYRQLPEEGLKFMVYLQKENIIDESGMPKERFSAEFPKEGPSILRIQQVVRGDSAAYFCASSPEQRLGGGANVLTFGAGSRLTVL.

V usage is TRBV7-2 and J usage is TRBJ1-5; possible D gene TRBD1, 6 bases. V was clipped by 5 bases and J by 0 bases, with 23 bases between them. Per germline, CDR1 SGHTA and CDR2 FQGNSA. The CDR3 totals 19 residues. CDR3 in amino acids: CASSKSSDRFLYSNQPQHF. In DNA, the CDR3 is TGTGCCAGCAGCAAGTCGTCGGACAGATTCCTTTATAGCAATCAGCCCCAGCATTTT.

This chain links TRBV9 with TRBJ2-2, with no clear D. CDR3 length: 15 amino acids. The germline gives CDR1 SGDLS, CDR2 YYNGEE. V lost 4 bases and J 1 base, leaving 11 bases between the germline ends. The CDR3 reads CASSLRSLNTGELFF. The CDR3 region has the DNA TGTGCCAGCAGCTTGAGAAGCCTGAACACCGGGGAGCTGTTTTTT.

The gene calls are TRBV19 and TRBJ1-1, with 10 positions matching TRBD1. Germline assignment: CDR1 LNHDA and CDR2 SQIVND (reference sequence). V shed 7 bases, J shed 1 base, and the junction held 3 bases outside the gene matches. The CDR3 loop spans 14 amino acids. The CDR3 sequence: CASTRDRGNTEAFF. In DNA, the CDR3 is TGTGCCAGTACCAGGGACAGGGGGAACACTGAAGCTTTCTTT.

In this sample, this clone turned up once. V is TRBV2 and J is TRBJ2-3; 9 bases map to TRBD2. This CDR3 is built from 15 residues. Trimming cost V 2 bases and J 2 bases; bases outside gene matches: 2. CDR1 SNHLY and CDR2 FYNNEI come from the germline V gene. DNA of the CDR3: TGTGCCAGCAGTGAATTAGCGGGGGCCACAGATACGCAGTATTTT. Translating it yields CASSELAGATDTQYF. The entire variable domain, with the rest obtained from reference TRBV2 and TRBJ2-3, is as follows: EPEVTQTPSHQVTQMGQEVILRCVPISNHLYFYWYRQILGQKVEFLVSFYNNEISEKSEIFDDQFSVERPDGSNFTLKIRSTKLEDSAMYFCASSELAGATDTQYFGPGTRLTVL.

This sequence joins TRBV6-5 and TRBJ2-2; TRBD1 agrees at 8 bases. Germline V CDR1 and CDR2: MNHEY, SVGAGI. This CDR3 spans 13 amino acids. V shed 4 bases, J shed 6 bases, and the junction held 1 base outside the gene matches. The chain's CDR3 is CASSWTGSGELFF. In nucleotides, the CDR3 is TGTGCCAGCAGTTGGACAGGGTCCGGGGAGCTGTTTTTT.

The chain uses TRBV28 and TRBJ2-7, with 7 positions matching TRBD2. The CDR3 has 17 residues. The V segment lost 4 bases and the J segment 3 bases; nucleotides outside the gene matches: 15. The germline V gene encodes CDR1 MDHEN and CDR2 SYDVKM. The CDR3 loop reads CASSSLGWLAEFYEQYF. The DNA of the CDR3 is TGTGCCAGCAGTTCTCTGGGGTGGCTAGCGGAGTTCTACGAGCAGTACTTC.